This TCR beta chain is from a study of cytomegalovirus exposure and HLA in healthy donors. V was pared by 2 bases and J by 3 bases, with 11 bases between. The length of the CDR3 is 14 residues. The V gene's germline CDR1 is GTSNPN and CDR2 SVGIG (reference sequence). TCRdb keeps only in-frame clones here, not all; method: immunoSEQ multiplex PCR. In the table there are around 300,000 clones, 80% to 90% of which are singletons. The rearrangement links TRBV30 to TRBJ1-3; D is perhaps TRBD1 (6 bases). Sequenced input: PBMCs. This receptor was obtained from a woman aged 18-30 years in good health and CMV-seronegative. The CDR3 DNA follows: TGTGCCTGGAGTTTGGGGGGGCTTGGAAACACCATATATTTT. Translated, it gives CAWSLGGLGNTIYF.